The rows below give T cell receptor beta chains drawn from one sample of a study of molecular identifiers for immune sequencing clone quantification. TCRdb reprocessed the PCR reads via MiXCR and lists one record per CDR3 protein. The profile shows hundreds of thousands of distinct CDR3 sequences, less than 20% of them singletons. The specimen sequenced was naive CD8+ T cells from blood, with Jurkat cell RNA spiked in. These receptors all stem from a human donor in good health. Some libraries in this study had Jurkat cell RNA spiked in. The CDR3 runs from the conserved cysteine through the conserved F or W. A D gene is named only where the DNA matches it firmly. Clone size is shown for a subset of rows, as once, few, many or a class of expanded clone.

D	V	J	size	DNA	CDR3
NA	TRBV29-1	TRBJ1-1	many	TGCAGCGCCTTGGGGGTGTACACTGAAGCTTTCTTT	CSALGVYTEAFF
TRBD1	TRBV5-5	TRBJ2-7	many	TGTGCCAGCAGCTTGCCCATGAGATCTTTAGGGACAGGGGTTGGCGAGCAGTACTTC	CASSLPMRSLGTGVGEQYF
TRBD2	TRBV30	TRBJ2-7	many	TGTGCCTGGAGTACCGGACTAGCGGGGGGGACCTACGAGCAGTACTTC	CAWSTGLAGGTYEQYF
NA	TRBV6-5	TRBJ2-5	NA	TGTGCCAGCAGTTACGGGAGGCAAGAGACCCAGTACTTC	CASSYGRQETQYF
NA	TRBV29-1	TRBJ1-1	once	TGCGGCGTTGAACTGATGAACACTGGAGCTTTCTTT	CGVELMNTGAFF
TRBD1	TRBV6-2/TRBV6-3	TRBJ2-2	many	TGTGCCAGCAGTTCCTGGGACAGGGGGCAGGACACCGGGGAGCTGTTTTTT	CASSSWDRGQDTGELFF
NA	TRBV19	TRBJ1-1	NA	TGTGCCAGTAGTTATGGGCCCTCCCCCGGTGAAGCTTTCTTT	CASSYGPSPGEAFF
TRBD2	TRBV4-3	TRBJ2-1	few	TGCGCCAGCAGCCAAAATTGGGCTAGCGGGACCCATGAGCAGTTCTTC	CASSQNWASGTHEQFF
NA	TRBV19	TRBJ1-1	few	TGTGCCAGTAGTATATTGGGTTGGGGAAATGAAGCTTTCTTT	CASSILGWGNEAFF
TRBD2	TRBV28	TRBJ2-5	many	TGTGCCAGCAGTTTAGCCGCTAGCGGGAGGAGCCCTACTGGGACCCAGTACTTC	CASSLAASGRSPTGTQYF
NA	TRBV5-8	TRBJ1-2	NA	TGTGCCAGCAGCTTGGCCGGACCCCAATATGGCTACACCTTC	CASSLAGPQYGYTF
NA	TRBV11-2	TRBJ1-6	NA	TGTGCCAGCAGCTTCGACAGGAGCTATAATCCACCCCTCCACTTT	CASSFDRSYNPPLHF
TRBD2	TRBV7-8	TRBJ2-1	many	TGTGCCAGCAGCTTATGGCTAGCGGGGGGGATAGCCTACAATGAGCAGTTCTTC	CASSLWLAGGIAYNEQFF
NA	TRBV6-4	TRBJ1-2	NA	TGTGTCAGCAGCCCCACGCCCGACAGATTCTATGGCTACACCTTC	CVSSPTPDRFYGYTF
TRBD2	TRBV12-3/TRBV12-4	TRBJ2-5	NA	TGTGCCAGCAGTTTAGGGCCGGGGAGGGAGACCCGGTACTTC	CASSLGPGRETRYF
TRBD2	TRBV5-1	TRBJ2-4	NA	TGCGCCAGCAGCGTATTAGCGGGGGCCTTTTACAATGAGCAGTACTTC	CASSVLAGAFYNEQYF
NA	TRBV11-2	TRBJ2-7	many	TGTGCCAGCAGGGGGACGCAGACCTACGAGCAGTACTTC	CASRGTQTYEQYF
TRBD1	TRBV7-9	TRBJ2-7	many	TGTGCCAGCAGTTTTGGGACAGGGGTGAGCGACGAGCAGTACTTC	CASSFGTGVSDEQYF
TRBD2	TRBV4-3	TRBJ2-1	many	TGCGCCAGCAGCCAAGACTCTAGCGGATACAATGAGCAGTTCTTC	CASSQDSSGYNEQFF
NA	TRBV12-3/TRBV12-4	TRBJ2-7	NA	TGTGCCAGCACCAAAAAAGGGGGTCCTAGCTACGAGCAGTACTTC	CASTKKGGPSYEQYF
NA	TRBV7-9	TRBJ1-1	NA	TGTGCTGGCAGCTTAGTGGGGGAAGGAGAGAACACTGAAGCTTTCTTT	CAGSLVGEGENTEAFF
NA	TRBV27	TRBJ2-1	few	TGTGCCAGCAGACCTGAGGAGGGGAGGATCAATGAGCAGTTCTTC	CASRPEEGRINEQFF
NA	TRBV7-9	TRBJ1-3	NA	TGTGCCAGCAGCTCCCCGCTGGGGGACACCATATATTTT	CASSSPLGDTIYF
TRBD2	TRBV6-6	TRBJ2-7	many	TGTGCCAGCAGGCTAGCGGCCAGGGAGCAGTACTTC	CASRLAAREQYF
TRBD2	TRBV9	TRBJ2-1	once	TGTGCCAGCAGCGTAGTTGGGACTAGCGTTTACAATGAGCAGTTCTTC	CASSVVGTSVYNEQFF
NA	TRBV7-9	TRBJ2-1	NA	TGTGCCAGCAGCCCTCTAGGTTCAGGCAATGAGCAGTTCTTC	CASSPLGSGNEQFF
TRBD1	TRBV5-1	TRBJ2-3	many	TGCGCCAGCGTCTATCAGGGGGTGAGCACAGATACGCAGTATTTT	CASVYQGVSTDTQYF
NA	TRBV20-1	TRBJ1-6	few	TGCAGTGCGCCGGCCCCAGACAGCTCCTATAATTCACCCCTCCACTTT	CSAPAPDSSYNSPLHF
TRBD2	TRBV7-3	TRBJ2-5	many	TGTGCCAGCAGCTTAATCTTCAGCGGGAGGCCCCGACAAGAGACCCAGTACTTC	CASSLIFSGRPRQETQYF
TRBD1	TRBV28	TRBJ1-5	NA	TGTGCCAGCAGAGGGGACAGGAATAGCAATCAGCCCCAGCATTTT	CASRGDRNSNQPQHF
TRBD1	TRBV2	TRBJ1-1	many	TGTGCCAGCACCGGACAGGGGATGGCTGAAGCTTTCTTT	CASTGQGMAEAFF
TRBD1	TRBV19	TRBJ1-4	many	TGTGCCACCGGACAGGGGGCGCGATCTAATGAAAAACTGTTTTTT	CATGQGARSNEKLFF
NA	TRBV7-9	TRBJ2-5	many	TGCGCCAGCAGCTTGGGGCAGGGGCTGGAGACCCAGTACTTC	CASSLGQGLETQYF
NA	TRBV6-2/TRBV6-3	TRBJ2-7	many	TGTGCCAGCAGGCGCCCGGGCCTATACGAGCAGTACTTC	CASRRPGLYEQYF
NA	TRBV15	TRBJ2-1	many	TGTGCCACCAGCAGAAACAGATACAATGAGCAGTTCTTC	CATSRNRYNEQFF
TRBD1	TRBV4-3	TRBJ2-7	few	TGCGCCAGCAGCCAAGATCCGGACAGGGGAATCAACGAGCAGTACTTC	CASSQDPDRGINEQYF
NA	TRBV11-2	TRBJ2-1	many	TGTGCCAGCTTAATCCGAGATAGTGAGCAGTTCTTC	CASLIRDSEQFF
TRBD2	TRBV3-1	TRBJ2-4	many	TGTGCCAGCAGCCAGGGGGACTACCTGGACAAAAACATTCAGTACTTC	CASSQGDYLDKNIQYF
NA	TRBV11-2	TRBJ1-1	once	TGTGCCAGCAGCTTAGAACCCCCTTGGCGGGAGTCCTTCACTGAAGCTTCCTTT	CASSLEPPWRESFTEASF
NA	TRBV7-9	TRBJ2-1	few	TGTGCCAGCAGCCCGGTCGAGCCCTCCTACAATGAGCAGTTCTTC	CASSPVEPSYNEQFF
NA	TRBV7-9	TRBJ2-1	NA	TGTGCCAGCAGCTTAGCGCAGCGGGCCTACAATGAGCAGTTCTTC	CASSLAQRAYNEQFF
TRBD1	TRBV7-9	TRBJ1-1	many	TGTGCCAGCAGCTTTACCGGGACAGGGGTTGGGACTGAAGCTTTCTTT	CASSFTGTGVGTEAFF
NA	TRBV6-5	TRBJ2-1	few	TGTGCCAGCAGTTATTCCCCCGGGCATAGGTTAACCTACAATGAGCAGTTCTTC	CASSYSPGHRLTYNEQFF
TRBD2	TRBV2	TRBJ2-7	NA	TGTGCCAGCAGGGCCCGACTAGCGGGGGAACCATACGAGCAGTACTTC	CASRARLAGEPYEQYF
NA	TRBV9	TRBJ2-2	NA	TGTGCCAGCAGCGTTTGGGGTTCGACCACCGGGGAGCTGTTTTTT	CASSVWGSTTGELFF
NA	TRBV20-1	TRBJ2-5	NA	TGCAGTGCTAGAGATCTGGGAGAAGAGACCCAGTACTTC	CSARDLGEETQYF
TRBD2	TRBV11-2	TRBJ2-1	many	TGTGCCAGCAGCTTCGGGACTAGCTCTTACAATGAGCAGTTCTTC	CASSFGTSSYNEQFF
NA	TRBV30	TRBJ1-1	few	TGTGCCTGGACCCCTACAAGCTACACTGAAGCTTTCTTT	CAWTPTSYTEAFF
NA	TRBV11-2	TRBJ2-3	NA	TGTGCCAGCAGCCCGCCAGCGGTGGGTTTAGGTACGCAGTATTTT	CASSPPAVGLGTQYF
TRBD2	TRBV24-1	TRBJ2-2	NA	TGTGCCACCAGTGTCCGGGGGAGGGACACCGGGGAGCTGTTTTTT	CATSVRGRDTGELFF
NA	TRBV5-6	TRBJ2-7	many	TGTGCCAGCAGCTTTTCGGCATCCTACGAGCAGTACTTC	CASSFSASYEQYF
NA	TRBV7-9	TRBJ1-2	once	TGTGCCAGCAGCTTAGTAGCCCCTAACTATGGCTACACCTTC	CASSLVAPNYGYTF
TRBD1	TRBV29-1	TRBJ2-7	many	TGCAGCGTGGTGCGCTGGGACAGCCACTACGAGCAGTACTTC	CSVVRWDSHYEQYF
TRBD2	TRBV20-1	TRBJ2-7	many	TGCAGTGCTAGAGTTCCAGCGGGGACCTACGAGCAGTACTTC	CSARVPAGTYEQYF
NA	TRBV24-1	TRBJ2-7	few	TGTGCCACCAGTGATTCTTATAACGGGCAGTACTTC	CATSDSYNGQYF